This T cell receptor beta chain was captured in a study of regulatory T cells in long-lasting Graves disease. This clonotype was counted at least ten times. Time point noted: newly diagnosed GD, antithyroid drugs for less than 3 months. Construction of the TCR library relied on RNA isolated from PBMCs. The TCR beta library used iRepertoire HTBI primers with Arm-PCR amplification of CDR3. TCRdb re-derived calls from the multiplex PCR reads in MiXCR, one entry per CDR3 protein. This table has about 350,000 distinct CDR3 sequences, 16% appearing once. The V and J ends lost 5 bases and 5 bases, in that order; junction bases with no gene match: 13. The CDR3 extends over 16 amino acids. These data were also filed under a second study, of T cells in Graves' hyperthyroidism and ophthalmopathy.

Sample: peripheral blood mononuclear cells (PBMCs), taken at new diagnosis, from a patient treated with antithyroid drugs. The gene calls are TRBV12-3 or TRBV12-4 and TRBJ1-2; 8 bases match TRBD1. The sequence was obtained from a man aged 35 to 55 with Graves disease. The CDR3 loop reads CASSGRDRTSNYGYTF. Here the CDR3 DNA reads TGTGCCAGCAGTGGCCGGGACAGGACTTCCAATTATGGCTACACCTTC.